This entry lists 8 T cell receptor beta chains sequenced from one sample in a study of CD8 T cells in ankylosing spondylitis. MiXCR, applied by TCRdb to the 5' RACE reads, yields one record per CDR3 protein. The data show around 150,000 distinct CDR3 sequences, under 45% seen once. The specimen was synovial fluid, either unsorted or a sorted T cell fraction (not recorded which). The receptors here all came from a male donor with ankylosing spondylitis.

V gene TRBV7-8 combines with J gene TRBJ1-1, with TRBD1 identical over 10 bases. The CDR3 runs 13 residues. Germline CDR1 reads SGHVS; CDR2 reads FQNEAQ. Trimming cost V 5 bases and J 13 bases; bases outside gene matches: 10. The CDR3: CASSTGTGVWVFF. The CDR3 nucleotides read TGTGCCAGCAGCACCGGGACAGGGGTTTGGGTTTTCTTT. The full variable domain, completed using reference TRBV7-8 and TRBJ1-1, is GAGVSQSPRYKVAKRGQDVALRCDPISGHVSLFWYQQALGQGPEFLTYFQNEAQLDKSGLPSDRFFAERPEGSVSTLKIQRTQQEDSAVYLCASSTGTGVWVFFGQGTRLTVV.

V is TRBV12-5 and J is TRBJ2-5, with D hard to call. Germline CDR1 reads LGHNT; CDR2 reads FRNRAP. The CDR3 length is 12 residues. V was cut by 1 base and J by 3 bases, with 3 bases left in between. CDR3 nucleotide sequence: TGTGCTAGTGGTTTGGAAGAAGAGACCCAGTACTTC. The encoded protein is CASGLEEETQYF.

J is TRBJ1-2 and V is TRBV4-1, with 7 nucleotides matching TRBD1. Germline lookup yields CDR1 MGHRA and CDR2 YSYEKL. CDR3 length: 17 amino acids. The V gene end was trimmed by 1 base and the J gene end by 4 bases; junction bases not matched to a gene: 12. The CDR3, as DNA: TGCGCCAGCAGCCAAGGGCCCTTCAGGGGGGCCTTCTATGGCTACACCTTC. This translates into CASSQGPFRGAFYGYTF.

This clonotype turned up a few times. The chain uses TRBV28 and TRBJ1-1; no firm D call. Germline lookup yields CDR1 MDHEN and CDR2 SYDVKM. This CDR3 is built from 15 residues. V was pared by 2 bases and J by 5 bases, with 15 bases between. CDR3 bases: TGTGCCAGCAGTTTACCCGATGATAGAAAGACTGAAGCTTTCTTT. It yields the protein CASSLPDDRKTEAFF.

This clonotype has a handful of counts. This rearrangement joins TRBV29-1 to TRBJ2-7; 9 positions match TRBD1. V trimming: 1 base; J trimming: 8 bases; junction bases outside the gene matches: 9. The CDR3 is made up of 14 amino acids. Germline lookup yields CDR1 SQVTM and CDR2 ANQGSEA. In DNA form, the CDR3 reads TGCAGCGTTGAAGGGGGACAGGGATCTACGAAGCAGTACTTC. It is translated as CSVEGGQGSTKQYF.

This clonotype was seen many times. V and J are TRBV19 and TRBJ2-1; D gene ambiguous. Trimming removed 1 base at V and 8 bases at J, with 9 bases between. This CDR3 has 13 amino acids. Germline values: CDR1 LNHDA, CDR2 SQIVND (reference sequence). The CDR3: CASSIADGDEQFF. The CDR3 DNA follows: TGTGCCAGTAGTATAGCGGACGGTGATGAGCAGTTCTTC.

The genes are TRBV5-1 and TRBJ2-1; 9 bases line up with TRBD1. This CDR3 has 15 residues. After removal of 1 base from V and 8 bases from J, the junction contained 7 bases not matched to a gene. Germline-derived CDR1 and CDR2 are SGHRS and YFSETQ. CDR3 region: CASSLWTGVGHEQFF. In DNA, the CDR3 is TGCGCCAGCAGCTTGTGGACAGGGGTGGGCCATGAGCAGTTCTTC.

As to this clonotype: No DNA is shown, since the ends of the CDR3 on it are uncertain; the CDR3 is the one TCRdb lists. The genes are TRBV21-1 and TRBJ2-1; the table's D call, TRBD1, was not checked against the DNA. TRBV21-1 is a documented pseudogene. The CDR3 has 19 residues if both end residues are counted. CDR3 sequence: CASSKRSWGQGASYNEQFF.